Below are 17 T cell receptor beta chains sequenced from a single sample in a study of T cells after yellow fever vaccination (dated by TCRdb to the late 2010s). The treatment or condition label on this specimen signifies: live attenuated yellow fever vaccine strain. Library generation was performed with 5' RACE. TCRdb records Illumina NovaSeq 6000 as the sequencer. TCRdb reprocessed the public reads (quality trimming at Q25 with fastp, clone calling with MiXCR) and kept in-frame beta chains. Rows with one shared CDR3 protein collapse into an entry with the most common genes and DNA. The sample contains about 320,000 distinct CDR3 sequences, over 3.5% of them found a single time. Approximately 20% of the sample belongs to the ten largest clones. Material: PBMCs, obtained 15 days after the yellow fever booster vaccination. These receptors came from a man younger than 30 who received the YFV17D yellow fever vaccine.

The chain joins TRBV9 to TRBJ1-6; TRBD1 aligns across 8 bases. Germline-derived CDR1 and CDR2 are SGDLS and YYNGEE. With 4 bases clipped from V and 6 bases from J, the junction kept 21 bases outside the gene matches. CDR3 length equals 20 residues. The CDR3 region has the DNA TGTGCCAGCAGCCCCACGGGACAGGAGGGAAGAGCCTTTGCTAATTCACCCCTCCACTTT. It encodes CASSPTGQEGRAFANSPLHF.

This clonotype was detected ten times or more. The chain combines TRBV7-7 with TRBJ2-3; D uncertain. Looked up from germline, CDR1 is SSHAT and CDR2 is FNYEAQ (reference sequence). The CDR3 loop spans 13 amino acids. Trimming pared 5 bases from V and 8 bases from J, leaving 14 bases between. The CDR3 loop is CASSPGLLGTQYF. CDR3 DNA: TGTGCCAGCAGCCCTGGTTTGTTAGGTACGCAGTATTTT.

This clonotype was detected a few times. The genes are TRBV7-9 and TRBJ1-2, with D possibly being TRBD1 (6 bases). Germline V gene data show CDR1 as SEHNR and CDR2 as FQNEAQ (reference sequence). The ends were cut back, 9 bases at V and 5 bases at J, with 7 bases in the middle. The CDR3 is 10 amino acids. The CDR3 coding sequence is TGTGCCAGTCAGGGGTATGGCTACACCTTC. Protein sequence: CASQGYGYTF.

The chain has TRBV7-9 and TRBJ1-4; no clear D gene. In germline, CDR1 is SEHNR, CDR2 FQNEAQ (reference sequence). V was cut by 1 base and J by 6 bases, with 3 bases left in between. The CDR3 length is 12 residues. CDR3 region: CASSLGDEKLFF. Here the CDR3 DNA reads TGTGCCAGCAGCTTAGGTGATGAAAAACTGTTTTTT. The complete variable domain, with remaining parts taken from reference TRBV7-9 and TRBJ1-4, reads DTGVSQNPRHKITKRGQNVTFRCDPISEHNRLYWYRQTLGQGPEFLTYFQNEAQLEKSRLLSDRFSAERPKGSFSTLEIQRTEQGDSAMYLCASSLGDEKLFFGSGTQLSVL.

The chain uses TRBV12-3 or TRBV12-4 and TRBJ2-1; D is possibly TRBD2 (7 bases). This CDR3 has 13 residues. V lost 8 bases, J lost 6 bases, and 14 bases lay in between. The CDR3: CASGRGGLNEQFF. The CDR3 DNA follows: TGTGCCAGCGGGAGGGGGGGACTCAATGAGCAGTTCTTC.

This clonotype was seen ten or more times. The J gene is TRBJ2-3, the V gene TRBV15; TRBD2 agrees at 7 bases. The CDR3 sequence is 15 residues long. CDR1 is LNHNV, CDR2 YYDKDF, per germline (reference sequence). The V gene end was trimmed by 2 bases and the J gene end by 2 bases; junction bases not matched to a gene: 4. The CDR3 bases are TGTGCCACCAGCAGAAGCCGGGGGGACACAGATACGCAGTATTTT. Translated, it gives CATSRSRGDTDTQYF.

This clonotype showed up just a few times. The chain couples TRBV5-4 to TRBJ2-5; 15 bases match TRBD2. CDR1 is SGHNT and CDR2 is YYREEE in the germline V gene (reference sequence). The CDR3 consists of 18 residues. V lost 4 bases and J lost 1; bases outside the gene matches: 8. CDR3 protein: CASSAGTSGGTLQETQYF. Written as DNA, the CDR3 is TGTGCCAGCAGCGCCGGGACTAGCGGGGGGACGCTCCAAGAGACCCAGTACTTC.

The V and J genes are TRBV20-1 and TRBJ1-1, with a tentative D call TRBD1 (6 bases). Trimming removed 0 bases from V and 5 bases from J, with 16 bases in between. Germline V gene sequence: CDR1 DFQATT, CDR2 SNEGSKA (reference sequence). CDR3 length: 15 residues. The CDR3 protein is CSARDGGREATEAFF. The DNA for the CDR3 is TGCAGTGCTAGAGATGGGGGGCGCGAGGCGACTGAAGCTTTCTTT.

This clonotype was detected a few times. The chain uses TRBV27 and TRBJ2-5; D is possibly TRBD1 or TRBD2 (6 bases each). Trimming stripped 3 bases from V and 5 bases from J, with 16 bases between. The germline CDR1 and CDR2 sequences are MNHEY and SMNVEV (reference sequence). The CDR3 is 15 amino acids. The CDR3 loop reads CASSFRGGGWETQYF. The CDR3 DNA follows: TGTGCCAGCAGTTTTCGAGGGGGAGGATGGGAGACCCAGTACTTC.

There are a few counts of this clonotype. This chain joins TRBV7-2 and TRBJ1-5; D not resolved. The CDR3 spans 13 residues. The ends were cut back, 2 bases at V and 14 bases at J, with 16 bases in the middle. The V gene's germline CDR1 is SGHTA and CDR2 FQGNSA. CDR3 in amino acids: CASSLFPATEKHF. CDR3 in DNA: TGTGCCAGCAGCTTATTCCCGGCCACAGAGAAGCATTTT.

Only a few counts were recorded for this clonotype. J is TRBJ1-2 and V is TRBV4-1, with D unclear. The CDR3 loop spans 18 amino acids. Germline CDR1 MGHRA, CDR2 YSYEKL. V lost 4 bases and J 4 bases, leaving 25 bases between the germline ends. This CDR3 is CASSRLLPHTAGGYGYTF. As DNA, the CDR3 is TGCGCCAGCAGCCGACTCCTCCCCCACACGGCAGGCGGCTATGGCTACACCTTC.

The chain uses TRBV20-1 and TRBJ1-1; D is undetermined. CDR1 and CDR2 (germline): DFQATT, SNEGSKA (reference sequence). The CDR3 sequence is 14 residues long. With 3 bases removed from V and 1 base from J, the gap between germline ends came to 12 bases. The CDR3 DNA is TGCAGTGCTAGCGGTCCCCAAAAGAACACTGAAGCTTTCTTT. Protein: CSASGPQKNTEAFF.

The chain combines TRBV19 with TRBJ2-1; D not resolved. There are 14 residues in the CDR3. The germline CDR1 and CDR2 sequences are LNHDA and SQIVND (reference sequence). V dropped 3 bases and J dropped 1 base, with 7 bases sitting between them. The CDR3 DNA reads TGTGCCAGTAGTATGAAATATTCCTACAATGAGCAGTTCTTC. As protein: CASSMKYSYNEQFF.

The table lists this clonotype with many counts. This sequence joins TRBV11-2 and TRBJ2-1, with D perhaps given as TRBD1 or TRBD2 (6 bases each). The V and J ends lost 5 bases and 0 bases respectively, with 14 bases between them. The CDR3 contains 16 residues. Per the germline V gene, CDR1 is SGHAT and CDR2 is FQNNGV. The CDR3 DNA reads TGTGCCAGCAGCATTTCCGGGGGCCGCTCCTACAATGAGCAGTTCTTC. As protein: CASSISGGRSYNEQFF.

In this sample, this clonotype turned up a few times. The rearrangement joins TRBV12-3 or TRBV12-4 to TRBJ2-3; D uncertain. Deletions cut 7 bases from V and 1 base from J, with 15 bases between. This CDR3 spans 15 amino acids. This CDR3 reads CASNSRVRGTDTQYF. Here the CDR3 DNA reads TGTGCCAGCAACTCCCGGGTAAGGGGCACAGATACGCAGTATTTT.

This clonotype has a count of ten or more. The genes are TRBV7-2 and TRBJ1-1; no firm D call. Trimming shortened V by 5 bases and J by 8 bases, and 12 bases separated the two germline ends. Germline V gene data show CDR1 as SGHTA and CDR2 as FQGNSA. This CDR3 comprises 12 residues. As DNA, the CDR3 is TGTGCCAGCAGCCGATCCATGAACGAAGCTTTCTTT. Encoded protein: CASSRSMNEAFF. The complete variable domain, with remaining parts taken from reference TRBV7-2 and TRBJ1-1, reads GAGVSQSPSNKVTEKGKDVELRCDPISGHTALYWYRQSLGQGLEFLIYFQGNSAPDKSGLPSDRFSAERTGGSVSTLTIQRTQQEDSAVYLCASSRSMNEAFFGQGTRLTVV.

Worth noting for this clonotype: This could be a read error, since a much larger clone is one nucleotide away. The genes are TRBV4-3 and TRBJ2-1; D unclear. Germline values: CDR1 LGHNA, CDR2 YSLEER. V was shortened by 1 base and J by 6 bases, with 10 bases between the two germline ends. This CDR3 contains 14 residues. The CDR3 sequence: CASSQVVTANEQFF. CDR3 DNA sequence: TGCGCCAGCAGCCAAGTGGTCACGGCCAATGAGCAGTTCTTC.